This T cell receptor beta chain is drawn from a study of blood T cell repertoires in COVID-19. Background on the study: The cDNA or gDNA used as material had been derived from T cells, B-cell-depleted T cells, or PBMCs.

Only in-frame clones appear in the TCRdb table, and some are missing; sequencing was by immunoSEQ multiplex PCR. The sample yields fewer than 450,000 clones, roughly 87% seen once. Individuals drawn from around 25 US areas were about 18 to 95 years old. Input material: PBMCs or T cells enriched from blood (not recorded which). The receptor was isolated from a woman aged 30 to 39 who had recovered from COVID-19.

CDR3 amino acids: CASSEPMTGVYEQYF. CDR3 bases: TGTGCCAGCAGCGAACCCATGACAGGGGTCTACGAGCAGTACTTC. The chain is built from TRBV3-1 (or the pseudogene TRBV3-2) and TRBJ2-7, with 8 bases matching TRBD1. The CDR3 consists of 15 residues. Germline CDR1 is LGHDT and CDR2 is YNNKEL (reference sequence). The trim removed 5 bases at V and 3 bases at J, leaving 9 bases unmatched.